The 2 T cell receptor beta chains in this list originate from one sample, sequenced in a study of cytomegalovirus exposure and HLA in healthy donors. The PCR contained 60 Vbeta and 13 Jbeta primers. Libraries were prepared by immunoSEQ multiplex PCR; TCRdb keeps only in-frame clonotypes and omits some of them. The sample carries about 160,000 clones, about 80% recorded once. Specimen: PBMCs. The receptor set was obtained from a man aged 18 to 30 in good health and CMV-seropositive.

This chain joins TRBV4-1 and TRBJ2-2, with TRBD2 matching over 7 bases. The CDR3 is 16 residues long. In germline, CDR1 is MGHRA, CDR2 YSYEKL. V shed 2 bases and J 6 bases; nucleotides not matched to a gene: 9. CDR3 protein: CASSQSLSGGAGELFF. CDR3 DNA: TGCGCCAGCAGCCAATCCCTCAGTGGGGGGGCCGGGGAGCTGTTTTTT.

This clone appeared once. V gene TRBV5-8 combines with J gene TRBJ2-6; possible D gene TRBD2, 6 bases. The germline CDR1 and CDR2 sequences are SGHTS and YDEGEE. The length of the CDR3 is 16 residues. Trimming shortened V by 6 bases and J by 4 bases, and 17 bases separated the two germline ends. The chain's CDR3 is CASKGGVILGANVLTF. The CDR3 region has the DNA TGTGCCAGCAAGGGCGGGGTTATCTTAGGGGCCAACGTCCTGACTTTC.